The text below deals with one T cell receptor (beta chain). No antigen is known for it. The protocol was immunoSEQ multiplex PCR, while the TCRdb copy is restricted to in-frame clones and leaves out a portion. The data show over 150,000 clones, 88% seen once. The data are from a study of T cell responses to AZD1222 COVID-19 vaccine. V gave up 5 bases and J gave up 4 bases; unmatched junction bases: 8. The CDR3 is made up of 15 amino acids. Looked up from germline, CDR1 is SGHAT and CDR2 is FQNNGV. Broader study findings: Most donors were white British, females outnumbered males, and clonal diversity was possibly underestimated. Spike as a whole was targeted by vaccine-associated CD4 TCRs, dominant at 160-218 and 743-854. Unmutated variant regions are reportedly targeted by nearly half of spike-specific TCRs.

The chain is built from TRBV11-2 and TRBJ2-3, with 8 positions matching TRBD2. The TCR comes from an adult who received the AZD1222 COVID-19 vaccine. The source material was peripheral blood, sampled 28 days after the second AZD1222 dose. The CDR3: CASSRFGGASDTQYF. In nucleotides, the CDR3 is TGTGCCAGCAGCCGTTTCGGGGGGGCGTCAGATACGCAGTATTTT.